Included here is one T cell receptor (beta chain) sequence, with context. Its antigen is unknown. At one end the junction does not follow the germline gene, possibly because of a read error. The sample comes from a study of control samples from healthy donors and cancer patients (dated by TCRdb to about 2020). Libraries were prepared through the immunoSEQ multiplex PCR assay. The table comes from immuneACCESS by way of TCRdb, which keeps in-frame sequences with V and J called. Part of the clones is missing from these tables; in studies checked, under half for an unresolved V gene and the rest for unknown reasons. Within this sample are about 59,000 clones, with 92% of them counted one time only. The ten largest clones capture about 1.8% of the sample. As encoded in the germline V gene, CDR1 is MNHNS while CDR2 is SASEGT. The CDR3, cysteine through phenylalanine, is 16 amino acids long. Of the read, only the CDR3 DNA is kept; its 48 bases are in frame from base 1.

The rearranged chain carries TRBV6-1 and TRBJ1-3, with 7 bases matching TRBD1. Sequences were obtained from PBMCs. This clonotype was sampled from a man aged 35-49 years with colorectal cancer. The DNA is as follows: TGTGCCAGCAGAGAAGAGAAAACAGGGGCTGGAAACACCATATATTTT. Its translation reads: CASREEKTGAGNTIYF.